What follows are 25 T cell receptor beta chains derived from one specimen sequenced in a study of blood T cell repertoires in COVID-19. Libraries were prepared by immunoSEQ multiplex PCR; TCRdb keeps only in-frame clonotypes and omits some of them. This table has approximately 67,000 clones, about 90% appearing once. The sequencing input was peripheral blood. The origin of the receptors is a middle-aged man with active COVID-19.

The chain uses TRBV4-1 and TRBJ2-2; TRBD2 matches 7 bases. The trim removed 0 bases at V and 4 bases at J, leaving 5 bases unmatched. From germline, CDR1 is MGHRA and CDR2 YSYEKL. CDR3 length equals 16 residues. The CDR3 DNA reads TGCGCCAGCAGCCAAGAAGCGGGGTGGAGCACCGGGGAGCTGTTTTTT. This gives the protein CASSQEAGWSTGELFF.

This clone was seen just once. J is TRBJ1-1 and V is TRBV6-5; tentative D call: TRBD1 (5 bases). V lost 6 bases, J lost 0 bases, and 11 bases lay in between. This CDR3 has 14 amino acids. The germline V gene has CDR1 MNHEY and CDR2 SVGAGI. CDR3 sequence reads: CASRTGFMNTEAFF. The CDR3, as DNA: TGTGCCAGCAGAACAGGCTTCATGAACACTGAAGCTTTCTTT.

This chain connects TRBV18 to TRBJ2-2; weak D call: TRBD1 (5 bases). From germline, CDR1 is KGHSH and CDR2 LQKENI. The CDR3 loop spans 15 amino acids. V was clipped by 0 bases and J by 5 bases, with 10 bases between them. Here the CDR3 reads CASSPPGARTGELFF. CDR3 nucleotide sequence: TGTGCCAGCTCACCACCAGGGGCGAGGACCGGGGAGCTGTTTTTT.

The rearrangement uses TRBV7-9 and TRBJ1-5; a weak D match, TRBD1 (6 bases). Germline V gives CDR1 SEHNR, CDR2 FQNEAQ (reference sequence). V was pared by 4 bases and J by 6 bases, with 13 bases between. This CDR3 comprises 14 residues. In DNA, the CDR3 is TGTGCCAGCAGCTCTGGACAGACAGTTCAGCCCCAGCATTTT. This codes for CASSSGQTVQPQHF.

The chain uses TRBV6-5 and TRBJ1-6, with D unresolved. Trimming removed 10 bases at V and 0 bases at J, with 10 bases between. This CDR3 has 14 residues. Germline assignment: CDR1 MNHEY and CDR2 SVGAGI. CDR3 in DNA: TGTGCCACCCCCGCGGTCTCCTATAATTCACCCCTCCACTTT. Amino acid sequence: CATPAVSYNSPLHF.

V usage is TRBV2 and J usage is TRBJ1-2, with D uncertain. Trimming left V 7 bases short and J 8 bases short, with 11 bases between. The germline V gene has CDR1 SNHLY and CDR2 FYNNEI. The CDR3 is 11 residues long. The CDR3 region is CASTRARGYTF. The CDR3 DNA sequence: TGTGCCAGCACGAGGGCCCGCGGCTACACCTTC.

The gene calls are TRBV27 and TRBJ2-5, with TRBD2 identical over 12 bases. V was pared by 5 bases and J by 4 bases, with 8 bases of the junction left unmatched. The CDR3 extends over 16 amino acids. CDR1 MNHEY and CDR2 SMNVEV come from the germline V gene (reference sequence). The CDR3 DNA sequence: TGTGCCAGCAGTCTTACCCCGGGACTAGCGGGAGAGACCCAGTACTTC. As protein: CASSLTPGLAGETQYF.

The CDR3 DNA is TGCGCCAGCAGCCAAGAGGGCACCACAGATACGCAGTATTTT. Translation: CASSQEGTTDTQYF. V and J are TRBV4-1 and TRBJ2-3; D is ambiguous. V lost 0 bases and J lost 2, with 6 bases in between. The CDR3 spans 14 residues. In germline, CDR1 is MGHRA, CDR2 YSYEKL.

This sequence joins TRBV11-3 and TRBJ2-2, with 10 bases matching TRBD2. Per the germline V gene, CDR1 is SGHNT and CDR2 is YENEEA. The V segment lost 4 bases and the J segment 4 bases; nucleotides outside the gene matches: 6. The length of the CDR3 is 16 residues. CDR3 sequence (DNA): TGTGCCAGCAGCTCGGCCCCTAGCGGGAGCACCGGGGAGCTGTTTTTT. Translation gives CASSSAPSGSTGELFF.

The rearrangement links TRBV4-1 to TRBJ2-1, with no clear D. Germline loops: CDR1 MGHRA, CDR2 YSYEKL. The CDR3 covers 12 residues. V lost 0 bases, J lost 6 bases, and 3 bases lay in between. This CDR3 reads CASSQDRNEQFF. In DNA form, the CDR3 reads TGCGCCAGCAGCCAAGATCGCAATGAGCAGTTCTTC.

V and J are TRBV27 and TRBJ2-3; a weak D match, TRBD2 (6 bases). CDR3 length: 15 amino acids. With 5 bases removed from V and 3 bases from J, the gap between germline ends came to 15 bases. Per germline, CDR1 MNHEY and CDR2 SMNVEV (reference sequence). The CDR3 sequence is CASSPGLNPTDTQYF. The CDR3 DNA reads TGTGCCAGCAGTCCGGGACTGAATCCTACAGATACGCAGTATTTT.

The rearrangement uses TRBV4-1 and TRBJ1-6, with 11 bases aligning to TRBD1. The J segment lost 7 bases and the V segment lost 3 bases, leaving 2 bases of the junction unmatched. The germline gives CDR1 MGHRA, CDR2 YSYEKL. The CDR3 loop spans 15 amino acids. As DNA, the CDR3 is TGCGCCAGCAGCCAGGGACAGGGGGACAATTCACCCCTCCACTTT. Translated, it gives CASSQGQGDNSPLHF.

The chain employs TRBV3-1 (or the pseudogene TRBV3-2) and TRBJ1-2; maybe TRBD1 (6 bases). The ends were cut back, 3 bases at V and 4 bases at J, with 9 bases in the middle. The CDR3 runs to 13 residues. Germline assignment: CDR1 LGHDT and CDR2 YNNKEL (reference sequence). In DNA, the CDR3 is TGTGCCAGCAGCCAGGGGGCCTCCTATGGCTACACCTTC. It yields the protein CASSQGASYGYTF.

The chain joins TRBV24-1 to TRBJ2-1; 14 positions match TRBD2. CDR1 is KGHDR and CDR2 is SFDVKD in the germline V gene. J was trimmed by 3 bases and V by 4 bases; bases with no gene match: 4. This CDR3 has 17 amino acids. The CDR3 is CATSEGLAGGGYNEQFF. In DNA, the CDR3 is TGTGCCACCAGTGAAGGACTAGCGGGAGGCGGCTACAATGAGCAGTTCTTC.

The chain couples TRBV7-2 to TRBJ2-1; 9 positions agree with TRBD2. V shed 5 bases, J shed 1 base, and the junction held 9 bases outside the gene matches. CDR3 length equals 17 residues. Germline V gene data show CDR1 as SGHTA and CDR2 as FQGNSA. DNA for the CDR3: TGTGCCAGCAGCCCCCTGGCTAGCGGGACATCCTACAATGAGCAGTTCTTC. It is translated as CASSPLASGTSYNEQFF.

The chain has TRBV9 and TRBJ1-2, with D perhaps TRBD1 (5 bases). This CDR3 comprises 13 residues. V shed 0 bases and J shed 6 bases, with 9 bases lying between them. Germline V gene data show CDR1 as SGDLS and CDR2 as YYNGEE. CDR3 DNA: TGTGCCAGCAGCGTAGCTGGGGGGAATGGCTACACCTTC. Residues: CASSVAGGNGYTF. Together with reference TRBV9 and TRBJ1-2, the CDR3 gives the full variable domain: DSGVTQTPKHLITATGQRVTLRCSPRSGDLSVYWYQQSLDQGLQFLIQYYNGEERAKGNILERFSAQQFPDLHSELNLSSLELGDSALYFCASSVAGGNGYTFGSGTRLTVV.

The rearrangement links TRBV11-3 to TRBJ2-5; D is perhaps TRBD1 (5 bases). This CDR3 has 11 residues. V lost 8 bases to trimming and J lost 5 bases, with 9 bases between them. The germline V gene encodes CDR1 SGHNT and CDR2 YENEEA. DNA for the CDR3: TGTGCCAGCCAGGGCCTGGAGACCCAGTACTTC. This gives the protein CASQGLETQYF.

The chain employs TRBV6-5 and TRBJ1-2, with a weak D call TRBD1 (5 bases). Germline V gives CDR1 MNHEY, CDR2 SVGAGI. This CDR3 comprises 13 residues. V lost 6 bases, J lost 4 bases, and 12 bases lay in between. CDR3 bases: TGTGCCAGCAGGAAGACAGCCAGCTATGGCTACACCTTC. It yields the protein CASRKTASYGYTF.

V gene TRBV6-5 combines with J gene TRBJ1-3; TRBD1 agrees at 8 bases. The CDR3 covers 15 residues. The germline CDR1 and CDR2 sequences are MNHEY and SVGAGI. V lost 6 bases to trimming and J lost 0 bases; unmatched junction nucleotides: 4. The CDR3 DNA reads TGTGCCAGCAGGCGTGGGACAGGCTCTGGAAACACCATATATTTT. Translated, it gives CASRRGTGSGNTIYF.

The genes are TRBV6-2 or TRBV6-3 and TRBJ1-1; 8 bases align to TRBD1. V dropped 5 bases and J dropped 5; count of bases not matched to a gene: 10. CDR1 and CDR2 from the germline V gene are MNHEY and SVGEGT. This CDR3 is 15 amino acids long. As DNA, the CDR3 is TGTGCCAGCAGTCCCCGACAGGGGAAGAGGACTGAAGCTTTCTTT. Protein: CASSPRQGKRTEAFF.

The rearrangement joins TRBV6-2 or TRBV6-3 to TRBJ2-7, with 11 bases lining up with TRBD2. Per germline, CDR1 MNHEY and CDR2 SVGEGT. J lost 3 bases, V lost 5 bases, and 15 bases had no gene match. The CDR3 consists of 18 residues. The DNA of the CDR3 is TGTGCCAGCAGTATCCCGACGGGACTAGCGGAGGACCGCTACGAGCAGTACTTC. It yields the protein CASSIPTGLAEDRYEQYF.

The chain combines TRBV3-1 (or the pseudogene TRBV3-2) with TRBJ2-7; TRBD2 agrees at 7 bases. Trimming at V came to 6 bases and at J to 3 bases, leaving 5 bases not matched to a gene. The CDR3 is made up of 13 amino acids. Germline V gene data show CDR1 as LGHDT and CDR2 as YNNKEL (reference sequence). This CDR3 reads CASSFRGDYEQYF. The CDR3 nucleotides are TGTGCCAGCAGTTTCCGGGGGGACTACGAGCAGTACTTC.

V gene TRBV19 combines with J gene TRBJ1-1, with D possibly TRBD1 on 5 matching bases. Trimming took off 2 bases at V and 0 bases at J, with 13 bases between the two ends. In germline, CDR1 is LNHDA, CDR2 SQIVND (reference sequence). The CDR3 has 16 residues. The CDR3 sequence is CASSISAGSMNTEAFF. The CDR3 DNA reads as TGTGCCAGTAGTATATCGGCAGGGTCTATGAACACTGAAGCTTTCTTT.

J is TRBJ2-7 and V is TRBV19, with a tentative D call TRBD1 (5 bases). V lost 5 bases, J lost 6 bases, and 17 bases lay in between. In germline, CDR1 is LNHDA, CDR2 SQIVND (reference sequence). The CDR3 is 14 amino acids. The CDR3 loop is CASSWAQGDGEQYF. The CDR3 DNA is TGTGCCAGTAGTTGGGCCCAGGGCGATGGCGAGCAGTACTTC.

The chain joins TRBV6-6 to TRBJ2-7; the D is unclear. This CDR3 has 12 amino acids. Germline V gives CDR1 MNHNY, CDR2 SVGAGI (reference sequence). Trimming pared 4 bases from V and 2 bases from J, leaving 6 bases between. The CDR3 DNA reads as TGTGCCAGCAGTTCGCAGGCCTACGAGCAGTACTTC. Translating it yields CASSSQAYEQYF.